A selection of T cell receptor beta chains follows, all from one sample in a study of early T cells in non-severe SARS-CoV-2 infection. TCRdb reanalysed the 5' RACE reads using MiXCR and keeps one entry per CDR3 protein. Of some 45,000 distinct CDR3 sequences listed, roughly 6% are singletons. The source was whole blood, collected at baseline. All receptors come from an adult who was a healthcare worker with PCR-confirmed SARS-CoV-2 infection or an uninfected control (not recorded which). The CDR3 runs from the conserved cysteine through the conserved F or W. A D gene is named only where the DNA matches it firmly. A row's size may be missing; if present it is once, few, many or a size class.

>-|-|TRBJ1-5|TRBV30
CAWTAGTNNQPQHF
TGTGCCTGGACTGCCGGGACCAATAATCAGCCCCAGCATTTT
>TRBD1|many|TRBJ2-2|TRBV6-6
CASSSGQGRTGELFF
TGTGCCAGCAGTTCGGGACAGGGAAGAACCGGGGAGCTGTTTTTT
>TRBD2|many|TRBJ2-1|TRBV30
CAWSVGRLAGGYEQFF
TGTGCCTGGAGTGTAGGACGACTAGCGGGGGGGTATGAGCAGTTCTTC
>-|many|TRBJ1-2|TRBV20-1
CSARDPSLSLELGWGYGYTF
TGCAGTGCTAGAGACCCCAGTTTGAGCTTGGAGCTTGGTTGGGGCTATGGCTACACCTTC
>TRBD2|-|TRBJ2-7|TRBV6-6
CASTPGREYHEQYF
TGTGCCAGCACCCCGGGGAGGGAATATCACGAGCAGTACTTC
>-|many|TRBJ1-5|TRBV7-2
CASSLGGVQPQHF
TGTGCCAGCAGCTTAGGGGGGGTTCAGCCCCAGCATTTT
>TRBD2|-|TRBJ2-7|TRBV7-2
CASSFERGVPYEQYF
TGTGCCAGCAGCTTCGAGCGGGGGGTCCCCTACGAGCAGTACTTC
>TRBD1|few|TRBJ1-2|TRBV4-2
CASSQYGQGNGYTF
TGTGCCAGCAGCCAATATGGACAGGGGAATGGCTACACCTTC
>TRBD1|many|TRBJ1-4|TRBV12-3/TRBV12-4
CASSSRTGINEKLFF
TGTGCCAGCAGTTCCCGGACAGGGATTAATGAAAAACTGTTTTTT
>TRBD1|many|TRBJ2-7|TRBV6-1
CASRTDRAHDEQYF
TGTGCCAGCAGAACGGACAGGGCTCACGACGAGCAGTACTTC
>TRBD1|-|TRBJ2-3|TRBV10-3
CAIRGTGATDTQYF
TGTGCCATCAGGGGGACAGGGGCCACAGATACGCAGTATTTT
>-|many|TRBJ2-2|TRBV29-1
CSVEGTGELFF
TGCAGCGTTGAGGGCACCGGGGAGCTGTTTTTT
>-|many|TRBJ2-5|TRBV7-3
CASSSGNGGGETQYF
TGTGCCAGCAGCTCGGGAAACGGGGGCGGGGAGACCCAGTACTTC
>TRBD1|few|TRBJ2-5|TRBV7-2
CASSLAPARTGGTQYF
TGTGCCAGCAGCTTAGCGCCCGCGCGGACAGGGGGGACCCAGTACTTC
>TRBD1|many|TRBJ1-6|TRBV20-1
CSASRQGDNSPLHF
TGCAGTGCTAGTCGACAGGGTGATAATTCACCCCTCCACTTT
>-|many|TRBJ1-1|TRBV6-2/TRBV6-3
CASLPGGPLFEAFF
TGTGCCAGCCTTCCCGGTGGCCCCCTCTTTGAAGCTTTCTTT
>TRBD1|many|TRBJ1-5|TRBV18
CASSTGTDQPQHF
TGTGCCAGCTCGACGGGGACAGATCAGCCCCAGCATTTT
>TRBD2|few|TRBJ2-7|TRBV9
CASSVGGTSGVYEQYF
TGTGCCAGCAGCGTAGGCGGGACTAGCGGGGTGTACGAGCAGTACTTC
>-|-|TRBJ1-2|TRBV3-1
CASSLRGQANYGYTF
TGTGCCAGCAGTTTACGGGGACAAGCTAACTATGGCTACACCTTC
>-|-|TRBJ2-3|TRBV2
CASRAGTETSTDTQYF
TGTGCCAGCAGAGCCGGGACCGAGACTAGCACAGATACGCAGTATTTT
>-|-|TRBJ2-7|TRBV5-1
CASSSDNTAEQYF
TGCGCCAGCAGCTCTGACAACACCGCCGAGCAGTACTTC
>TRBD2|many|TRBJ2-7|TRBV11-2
CASSLGAGSSYEQYF
TGTGCCAGCAGCTTAGGAGCGGGGAGCTCCTACGAGCAGTACTTC
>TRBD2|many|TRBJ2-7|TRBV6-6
CASSYSGLAVPYEQYF
TGTGCCAGCAGTTACTCGGGACTAGCTGTTCCGTACGAGCAGTACTTC
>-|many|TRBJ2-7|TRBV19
CASSINRDPTYEQYF
TGTGCCAGTAGTATTAACAGGGACCCAACCTACGAGCAGTACTTC
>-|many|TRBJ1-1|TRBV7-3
CASSLTKAGVGTEAFF
TGTGCCAGCAGCTTAACTAAGGCAGGGGTTGGCACTGAAGCTTTCTTT
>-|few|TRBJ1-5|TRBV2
CASTWRDTNQPQHF
TGTGCCAGCACCTGGAGGGACACCAATCAGCCCCAGCATTTT
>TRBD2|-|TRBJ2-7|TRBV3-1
CASSLSGVPSTRNF
TGTGCCAGCAGCCTTAGCGGGGTGCCCTCTACTAGGAACTTC
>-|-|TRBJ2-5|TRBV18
CASSWMHQETQYF
TGTGCCAGCTCATGGATGCACCAAGAGACCCAGTACTTC
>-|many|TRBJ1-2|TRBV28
CASSPPGPDGLWANYGYTF
TGTGCCAGCAGTCCACCCGGCCCAGACGGTCTTTGGGCTAACTATGGCTACACCTTC
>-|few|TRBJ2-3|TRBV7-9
CASSPSRGEDTQYF
TGTGCCAGCAGCCCCTCGAGAGGGGAAGATACGCAGTATTTT
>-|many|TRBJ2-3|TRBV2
CASSRTERDTQYF
TGTGCCAGCAGCAGGACAGAACGCGATACGCAGTATTTT
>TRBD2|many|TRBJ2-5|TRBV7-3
CASSLGASGVETQYF
TGTGCCAGCAGCCTGGGAGCTAGCGGGGTAGAGACCCAGTACTTC
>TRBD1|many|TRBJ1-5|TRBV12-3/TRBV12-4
CASSPGGEQPQHF
TGTGCCAGCAGCCCAGGGGGCGAGCAGCCCCAGCATTTT
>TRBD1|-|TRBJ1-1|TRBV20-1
CSARDWTGMNTEAFF
TGCAGTGCTCGGGACTGGACAGGGATGAACACTGAAGCTTTCTTT
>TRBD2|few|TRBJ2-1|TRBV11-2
CASGVLAGDNEQFF
TGTGCCAGCGGCGTTCTAGCGGGGGACAATGAGCAGTTCTTC
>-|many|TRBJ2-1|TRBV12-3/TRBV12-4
CASSLNPALGGRNEQFF
TGTGCCAGCAGTTTAAACCCCGCGTTGGGGGGACGGAATGAGCAGTTCTTC
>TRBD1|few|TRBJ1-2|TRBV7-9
CASSSSGQVYGYTF
TGTGCCAGCAGCTCCAGCGGACAGGTCTATGGCTACACCTTC
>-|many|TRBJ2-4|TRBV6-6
CASSSLEYLAKNIQYF
TGTGCCAGCAGCTCGCTAGAGTACCTAGCCAAAAACATTCAGTACTTC
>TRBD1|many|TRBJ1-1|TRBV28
CASSPRGQGARAFF
TGTGCCAGCAGCCCCCGGGGACAGGGGGCTCGCGCTTTCTTT
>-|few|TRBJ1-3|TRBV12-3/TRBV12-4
CASSSQWGGGNTIYF
TGTGCCAGCAGTTCCCAGTGGGGGGGCGGAAACACCATATATTTT
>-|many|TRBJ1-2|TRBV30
CAWSPEDYGYTF
TGTGCCTGGAGTCCAGAAGACTATGGCTACACCTTC
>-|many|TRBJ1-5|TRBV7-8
CASSTRGGQPQHF
TGTGCCAGCAGCACCAGGGGTGGACAGCCCCAGCATTTT